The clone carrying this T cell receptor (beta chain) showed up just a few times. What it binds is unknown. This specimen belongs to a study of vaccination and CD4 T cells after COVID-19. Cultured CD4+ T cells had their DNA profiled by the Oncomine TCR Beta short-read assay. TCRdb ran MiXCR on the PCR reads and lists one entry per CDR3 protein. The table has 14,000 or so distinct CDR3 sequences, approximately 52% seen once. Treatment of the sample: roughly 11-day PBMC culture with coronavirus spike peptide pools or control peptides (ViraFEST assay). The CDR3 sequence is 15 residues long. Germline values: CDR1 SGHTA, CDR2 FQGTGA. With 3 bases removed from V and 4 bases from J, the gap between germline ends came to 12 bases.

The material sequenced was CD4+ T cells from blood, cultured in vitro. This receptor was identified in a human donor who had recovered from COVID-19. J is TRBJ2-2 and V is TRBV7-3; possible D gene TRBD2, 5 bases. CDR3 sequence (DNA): TGTGCCAGCAGCTTCCTGGGCGCGGGCACCGGGGAGCTGTTTTTT. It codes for CASSFLGAGTGELFF.